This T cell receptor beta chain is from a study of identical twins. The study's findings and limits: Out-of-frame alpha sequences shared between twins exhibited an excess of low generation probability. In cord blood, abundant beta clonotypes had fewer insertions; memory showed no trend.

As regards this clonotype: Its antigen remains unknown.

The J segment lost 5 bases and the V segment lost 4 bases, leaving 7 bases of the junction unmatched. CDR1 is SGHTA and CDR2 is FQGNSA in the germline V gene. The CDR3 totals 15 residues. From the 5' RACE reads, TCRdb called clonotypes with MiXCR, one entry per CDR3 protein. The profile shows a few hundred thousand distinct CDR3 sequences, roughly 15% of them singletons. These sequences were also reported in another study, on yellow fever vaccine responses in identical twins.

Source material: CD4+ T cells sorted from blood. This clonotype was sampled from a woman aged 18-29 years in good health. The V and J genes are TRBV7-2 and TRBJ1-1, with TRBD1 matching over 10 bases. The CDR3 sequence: CASSSTGGIRTEAFF. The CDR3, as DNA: TGTGCCAGCAGCTCGACAGGGGGCATAAGGACTGAAGCTTTCTTT.